This T cell receptor beta chain was identified in a study of blood T cell repertoires in COVID-19. Study in general: Researchers got acute and convalescent COVID-19 samples from the United States, Italy and Spain. From T cells, B-cell-depleted T cells, or PBMCs came the material, which was cDNA or gDNA.

As originally analysed: It was from reference gene primer amplification that nucleated cell counts were estimated. This table comes from immunoSEQ multiplex PCR, and its TCRdb copy is limited to in-frame clones, with some not included. V and J calls and clone size are given by that table; D and trimming were obtained from the DNA. The data show hundreds of thousands of clones, with around 87% seen just once and less than 3.5% held by the top ten. This CDR3 contains 14 residues. Germline values: CDR1 MDHEN, CDR2 SYDVKM. V lost 6 bases and J lost 5; bases outside the gene matches: 7. The sequence was collected from a human donor in a cohort sampled during active COVID-19. The sequenced sample consisted of peripheral blood. The J gene is TRBJ1-5, the V gene TRBV28; 7 positions agree with TRBD1. The CDR3 loop reads CASSRQGWDQPQHF. DNA of the CDR3: TGTGCCAGCAGCCGACAGGGATGGGATCAGCCCCAGCATTTT. Full variable domain (remainder filled in from reference TRBV28 and TRBJ1-5): DVKVTQSSRYLVKRTGEKVFLECVQDMDHENMFWYRQDPGLGLRLIYFSYDVKMKEKGDIPEGYSVSREKKERFSLILESASTNQTSMYLCASSRQGWDQPQHFGDGTRLSIL.